What follows describes a single T cell receptor (beta chain). Other DNA sequences in the same sample also yield this CDR3. Unmatched junction bases numbered 0, after V lost 2 bases and J lost 2 bases. CDR1 is SGDLS and CDR2 is YYNGEE in the germline V gene. CDR3 length equals 13 residues. Original data processing: Researchers report that nucleated cell counts were estimated from reference gene primer amplification. Here immunoSEQ multiplex PCR was the method, and the copy in TCRdb shows in-frame clones only, minus some. That table gives V, J and clone size, and the DNA gave D and trimming. The data hold under 300,000 clones, with 85% to 90% observed a single time. The source of the sample is a study of blood T cell repertoires in COVID-19. Participant ages covered roughly 18 to 89 years across 25 or so US areas.

Source material: PBMCs or T cells enriched from blood (not recorded which). The clonotype comes from a woman between 45 and 60 years old who had recovered from COVID-19. V is TRBV9 and J is TRBJ2-5; TRBD1 aligns across 7 bases. The CDR3 nucleotides are TGTGCCAGCAGCGTGGGACAGCAAGAGACCCAGTACTTC. Its protein product is CASSVGQQETQYF.